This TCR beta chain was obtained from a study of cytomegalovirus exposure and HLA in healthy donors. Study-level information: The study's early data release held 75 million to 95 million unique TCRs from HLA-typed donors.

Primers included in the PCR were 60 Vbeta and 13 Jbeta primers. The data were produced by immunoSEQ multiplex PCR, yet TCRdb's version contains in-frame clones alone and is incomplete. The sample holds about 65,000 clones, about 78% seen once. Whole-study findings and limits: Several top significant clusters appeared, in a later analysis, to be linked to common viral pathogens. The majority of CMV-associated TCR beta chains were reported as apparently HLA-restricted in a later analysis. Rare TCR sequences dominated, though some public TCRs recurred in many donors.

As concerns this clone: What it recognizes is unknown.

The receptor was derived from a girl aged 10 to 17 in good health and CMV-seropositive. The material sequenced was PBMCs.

In DNA form, the CDR3 reads TGCGCCAGCAGCGGGGCCTTACCGGGGGGGGCGCAGTATTTT. As protein: CASSGALPGGAQYF. This rearrangement joins TRBV5-1 to TRBJ2-3; 8 bases line up with TRBD2. This CDR3 has 14 amino acids. The V segment lost 4 bases and the J segment 10 bases; nucleotides outside the gene matches: 11. The germline CDR1 and CDR2 sequences are SGHRS and YFSETQ.